Listed below are T cell receptor beta chains from one sample, sequenced in a study of vaccination and CD4 T cells after COVID-19. These receptors lack a known antigen. TCRdb ran MiXCR on the PCR reads and lists one entry per CDR3 protein. The sample includes about 26,000 distinct CDR3 sequences, approximately 41% of them seen just once. The starting material was CD4+ T cells from blood, cultured in vitro, obtained about 7 months after SARS-CoV-2 vaccination. The receptors derive from a human donor who had recovered from COVID-19. CDR3s leave out the opening cysteine and the closing phenylalanine or tryptophan.

v_call cdr3_aa
TRBV4-1 ASSQDRETQY
TRBV7-3 ASSPHSSSKDTGELF
TRBV7-9 ASRDTSSYEQY
TRBV6-1 ASQSGQVNEQY
TRBV28 ASSWAPNTEAF
TRBV11-2 ASSGVGVGTQY
TRBV11-1 ASRRTDTGELF
TRBV6-5 ASSYSEAGRETQY
TRBV7-9 ASSSPTGGYEQY
TRBV20-1 SARAPDEQY
TRBV10-1 ATQQGPRDEQY
TRBV20-1 SAGGGLAGLEQF
TRBV6-2/TRBV6-3 ASSLVSLTAQY
TRBV6-1 ASSSIGSSSYEQY
TRBV11-3 ASSSSASSGRLLSYEQY
TRBV15 ATSRDGRSNQPQH
TRBV5-6 ASSRRGQRNQPQH
TRBV7-9 AATGDRGNYGYT
TRBV7-8 ASSLGTPLDDPYEQY
TRBV11-2 ASSLGWGAGSYEQY
TRBV7-2 ASSLAANEQF
TRBV20-1 SARSGQVTWSDTQY
TRBV6-1 ASGGAGEYNEQF
TRBV18 ASSRLQGKADTQY
TRBV19 ASSIGEATEAF
TRBV7-2 ASSPPRGLAGNSYEQY
TRBV7-2 ASSGKMAGWNYEQY
TRBV6-2/TRBV6-3 ASGDRMNTRELF
TRBV20-1 SASHGQSSLSNEQF
TRBV7-2 ASSFYENTEAF
TRBV2 ASSEIEQY
TRBV5-4 ASSLGGDYGYT
TRBV28 ASSGTVGRETQY
TRBV28 AIYPGIWANQPQH
TRBV4-1 ASSQVYTGQGVYGYT
TRBV20-1 SATEPSGRAGETQY
TRBV7-2 ASSLVVFYEQY